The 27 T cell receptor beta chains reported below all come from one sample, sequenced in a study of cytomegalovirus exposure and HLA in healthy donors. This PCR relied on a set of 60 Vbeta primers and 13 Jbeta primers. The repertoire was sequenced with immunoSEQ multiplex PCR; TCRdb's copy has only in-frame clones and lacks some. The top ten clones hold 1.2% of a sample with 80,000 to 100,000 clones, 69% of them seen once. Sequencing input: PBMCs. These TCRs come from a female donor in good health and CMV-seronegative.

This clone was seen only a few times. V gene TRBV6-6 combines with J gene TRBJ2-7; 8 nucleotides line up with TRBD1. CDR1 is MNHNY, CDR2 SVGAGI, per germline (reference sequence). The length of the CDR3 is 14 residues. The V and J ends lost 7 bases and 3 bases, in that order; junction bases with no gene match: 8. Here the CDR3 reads CASTLDRGFYEQYF. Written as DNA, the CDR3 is TGTGCCAGCACCCTTGACAGGGGATTCTACGAGCAGTACTTC.

Here the CDR3 DNA reads TGCAGCGTTCGGACCCGGCGGGACAATGAGCAGTTCTTC. As protein: CSVRTRRDNEQFF. V usage is TRBV29-1 and J usage is TRBJ2-1; the D gene is possibly TRBD2 (5 bases). Germline CDR1 SQVTM, CDR2 ANQGSEA. Trimming shortened V by 5 bases and J by 5 bases, and 13 bases separated the two germline ends. The CDR3 consists of 13 residues.

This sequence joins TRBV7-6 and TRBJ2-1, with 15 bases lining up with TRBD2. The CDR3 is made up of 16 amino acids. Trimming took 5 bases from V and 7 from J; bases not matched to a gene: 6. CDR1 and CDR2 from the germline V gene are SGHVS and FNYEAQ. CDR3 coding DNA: TGTGCCAGCAGCCCCGGGACTAGCGGGAGGATTAATGAGCAGTTCTTC. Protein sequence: CASSPGTSGRINEQFF.

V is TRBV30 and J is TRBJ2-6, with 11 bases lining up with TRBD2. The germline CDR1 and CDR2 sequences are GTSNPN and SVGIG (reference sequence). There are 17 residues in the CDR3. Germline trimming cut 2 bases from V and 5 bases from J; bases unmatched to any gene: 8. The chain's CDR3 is CAWSLTSGGPRANVLTF. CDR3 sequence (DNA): TGTGCCTGGAGTCTCACTAGCGGGGGCCCCAGGGCCAACGTCCTGACTTTC. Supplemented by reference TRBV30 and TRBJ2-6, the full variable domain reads SQTIHQWPATLVQPVGSPLSLECTVEGTSNPNLYWYRQAAGRGLQLLFYSVGIGQISSEVPQNLSASRPQDRQFILSSKKLLLSDSGFYLCAWSLTSGGPRANVLTFGAGSRLTVL.

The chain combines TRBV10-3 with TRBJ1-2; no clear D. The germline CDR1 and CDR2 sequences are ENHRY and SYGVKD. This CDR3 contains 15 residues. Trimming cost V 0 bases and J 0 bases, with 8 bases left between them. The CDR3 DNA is TGTGCCATCAGTGAGTCGCCCGGGACTAACTATGGCTACACCTTC. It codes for CAISESPGTNYGYTF.

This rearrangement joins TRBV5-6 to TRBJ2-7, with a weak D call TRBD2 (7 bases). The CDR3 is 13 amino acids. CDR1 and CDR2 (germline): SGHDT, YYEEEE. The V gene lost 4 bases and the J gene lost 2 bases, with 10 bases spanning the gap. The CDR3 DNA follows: TGTGCCAGCAGCGGGGGGGGGCCCTACGAGCAGTACTTC. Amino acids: CASSGGGPYEQYF.

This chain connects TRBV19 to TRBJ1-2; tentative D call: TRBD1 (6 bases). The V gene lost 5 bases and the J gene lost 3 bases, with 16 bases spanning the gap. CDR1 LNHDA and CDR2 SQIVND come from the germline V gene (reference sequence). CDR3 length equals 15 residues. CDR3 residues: CASSPLGAGDYGYTF. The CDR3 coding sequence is TGTGCCAGTAGTCCGTTGGGGGCTGGTGACTATGGCTACACCTTC.

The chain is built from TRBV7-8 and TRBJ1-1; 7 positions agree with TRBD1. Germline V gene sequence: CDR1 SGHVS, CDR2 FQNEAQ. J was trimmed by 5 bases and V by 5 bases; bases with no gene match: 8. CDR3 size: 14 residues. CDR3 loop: CASSARQGLTEAFF. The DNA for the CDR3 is TGTGCCAGCAGCGCCAGACAGGGTTTAACTGAAGCTTTCTTT.

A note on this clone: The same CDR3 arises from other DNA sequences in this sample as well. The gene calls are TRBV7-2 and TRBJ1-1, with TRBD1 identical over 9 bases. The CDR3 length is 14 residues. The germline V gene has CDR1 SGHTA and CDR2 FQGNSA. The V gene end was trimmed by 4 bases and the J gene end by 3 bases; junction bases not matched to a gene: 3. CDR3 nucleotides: TGTGCCAGCAGCTGGAGACAGGGGGACACTGAAGCTTTCTTT. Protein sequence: CASSWRQGDTEAFF.

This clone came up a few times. The CDR3: CASSQDLAGGPSTDTQYF. The CDR3 nucleotides are TGCGCCAGCAGCCAAGATCTAGCGGGGGGGCCTAGCACAGATACGCAGTATTTT. The gene calls are TRBV4-3 and TRBJ2-3; 12 nucleotides line up with TRBD2. The CDR3 loop spans 18 amino acids. Germline CDR1 and CDR2: LGHNA and YSLEER. The ends lost 0 bases at V and 0 bases at J; junction bases unmatched: 4.

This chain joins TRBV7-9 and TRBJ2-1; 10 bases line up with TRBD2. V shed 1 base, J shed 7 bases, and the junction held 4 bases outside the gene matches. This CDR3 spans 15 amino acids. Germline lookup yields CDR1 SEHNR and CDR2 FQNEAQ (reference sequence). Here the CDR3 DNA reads TGTGCCAGCAGCTTAGGCGGTAGCGGGGGGAATGAGCAGTTCTTC. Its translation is CASSLGGSGGNEQFF.

The CDR3 spells CASSLDSHYGYTF. As DNA, the CDR3 is TGTGCCAGCAGCTTAGACAGTCACTATGGCTACACCTTC. The genes are TRBV11-2 and TRBJ1-2; no clear D. Germline assignment: CDR1 SGHAT and CDR2 FQNNGV. V lost 0 bases and J lost 3, with 5 bases in between. The CDR3 runs 13 residues.

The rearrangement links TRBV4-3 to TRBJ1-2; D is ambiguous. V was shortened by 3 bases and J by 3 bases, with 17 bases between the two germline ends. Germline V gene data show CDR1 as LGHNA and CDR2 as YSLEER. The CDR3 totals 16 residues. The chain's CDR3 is CASSHTTGVVDYGYTF. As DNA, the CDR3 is TGCGCCAGCAGCCACACGACCGGGGTTGTTGACTATGGCTACACCTTC.

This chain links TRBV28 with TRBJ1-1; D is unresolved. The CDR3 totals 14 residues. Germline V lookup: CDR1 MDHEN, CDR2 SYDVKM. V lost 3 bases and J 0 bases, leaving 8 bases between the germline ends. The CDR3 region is CASSLGRLNTEAFF. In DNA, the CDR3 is TGTGCCAGCAGTTTGGGCAGGCTGAACACTGAAGCTTTCTTT.

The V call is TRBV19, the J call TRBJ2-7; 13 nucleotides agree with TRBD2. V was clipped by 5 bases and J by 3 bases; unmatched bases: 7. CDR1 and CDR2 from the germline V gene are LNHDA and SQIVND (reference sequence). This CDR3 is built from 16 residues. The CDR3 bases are TGTGCCAGTAGTCCTCCGGGACTAGCGGGACTCTACGAGCAGTACTTC. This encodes CASSPPGLAGLYEQYF.

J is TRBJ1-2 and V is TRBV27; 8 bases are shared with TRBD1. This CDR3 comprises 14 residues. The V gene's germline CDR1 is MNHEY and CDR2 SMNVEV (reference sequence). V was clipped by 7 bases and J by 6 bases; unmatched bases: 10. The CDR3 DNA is TGTGCCAGCACCAACCACGGGACAGGCAATGGCTACACCTTC. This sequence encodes CASTNHGTGNGYTF.

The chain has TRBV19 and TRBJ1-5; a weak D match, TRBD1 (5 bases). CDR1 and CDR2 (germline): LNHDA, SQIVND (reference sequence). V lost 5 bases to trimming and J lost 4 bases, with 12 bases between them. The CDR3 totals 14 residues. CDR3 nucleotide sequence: TGTGCCAGTAGTTTTGACAGTTCGAATCAGCCCCAGCATTTT. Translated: CASSFDSSNQPQHF.

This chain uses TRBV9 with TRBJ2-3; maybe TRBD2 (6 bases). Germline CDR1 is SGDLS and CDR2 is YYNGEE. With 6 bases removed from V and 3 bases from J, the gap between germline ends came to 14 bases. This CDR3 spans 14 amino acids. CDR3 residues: CASKGGVGTDTQYF. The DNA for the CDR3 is TGTGCCAGCAAGGGCGGGGTGGGTACAGATACGCAGTATTTT.

In DNA, the CDR3 is TGTGCCAGCAGACCGAAACTAGCGGGGGAAAAACTGTTTTTT. Amino acid sequence: CASRPKLAGEKLFF. This rearrangement joins TRBV28 to TRBJ1-4; D gene unclear. The CDR3 has 14 residues. Germline lookup yields CDR1 MDHEN and CDR2 SYDVKM. V was pared by 6 bases and J by 8 bases, with 16 bases between.

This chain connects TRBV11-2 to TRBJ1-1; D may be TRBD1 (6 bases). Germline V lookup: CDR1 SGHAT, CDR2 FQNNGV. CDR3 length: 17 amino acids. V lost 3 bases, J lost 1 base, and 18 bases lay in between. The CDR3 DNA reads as TGTGCCAGCAGCTTCGGTAAGGGGGGGACAAAGAACACTGAAGCTTTCTTT. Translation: CASSFGKGGTKNTEAFF.

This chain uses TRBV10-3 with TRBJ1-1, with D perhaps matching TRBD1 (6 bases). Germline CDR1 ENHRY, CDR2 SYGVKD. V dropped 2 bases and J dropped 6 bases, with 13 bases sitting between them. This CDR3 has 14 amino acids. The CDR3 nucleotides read TGTGCCATCAGTGAGAGGGAAACAGGGTCTGAAGCTTTCTTT. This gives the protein CAISERETGSEAFF.

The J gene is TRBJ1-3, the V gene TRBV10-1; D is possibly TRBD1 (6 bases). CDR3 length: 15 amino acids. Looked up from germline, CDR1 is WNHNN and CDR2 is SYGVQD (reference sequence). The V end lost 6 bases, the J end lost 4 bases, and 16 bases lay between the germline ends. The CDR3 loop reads CASRIRGNEGNTIYF. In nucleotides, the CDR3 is TGCGCCAGCAGGATTAGGGGGAACGAGGGAAACACCATATATTTT.

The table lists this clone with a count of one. CDR3 residues: CASSLKNRVNTEAFF. CDR3 in DNA: TGTGCCAGCAGCTTAAAAAACAGGGTGAACACTGAAGCTTTCTTT. The J gene is TRBJ1-1, the V gene TRBV7-9; maybe TRBD1 (6 bases). Germline lookup yields CDR1 SEHNR and CDR2 FQNEAQ (reference sequence). Trimming stripped 2 bases from V and 0 bases from J, with 10 bases between. The length of the CDR3 is 15 residues.

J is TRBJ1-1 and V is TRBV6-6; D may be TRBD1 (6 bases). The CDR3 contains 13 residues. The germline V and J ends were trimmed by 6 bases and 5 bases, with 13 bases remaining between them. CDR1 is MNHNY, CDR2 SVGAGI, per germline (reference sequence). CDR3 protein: CASSHRVWTEAFF. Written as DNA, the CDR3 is TGTGCCAGCAGCCACAGGGTTTGGACTGAAGCTTTCTTT.

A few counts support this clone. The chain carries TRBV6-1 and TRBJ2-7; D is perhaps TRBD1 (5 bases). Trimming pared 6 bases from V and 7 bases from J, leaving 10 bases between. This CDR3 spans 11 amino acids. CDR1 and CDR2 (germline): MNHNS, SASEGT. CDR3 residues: CASSPYREQYF. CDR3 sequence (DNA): TGTGCCAGCAGCCCCTACAGGGAGCAGTACTTC.

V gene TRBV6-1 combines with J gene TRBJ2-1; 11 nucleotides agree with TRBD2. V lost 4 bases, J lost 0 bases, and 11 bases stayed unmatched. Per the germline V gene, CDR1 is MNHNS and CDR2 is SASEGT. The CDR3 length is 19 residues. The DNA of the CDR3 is TGTGCCAGCAGTGGAACTAGCGGGGGTCCTTATAGCTCCTACAATGAGCAGTTCTTC. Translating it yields CASSGTSGGPYSSYNEQFF.

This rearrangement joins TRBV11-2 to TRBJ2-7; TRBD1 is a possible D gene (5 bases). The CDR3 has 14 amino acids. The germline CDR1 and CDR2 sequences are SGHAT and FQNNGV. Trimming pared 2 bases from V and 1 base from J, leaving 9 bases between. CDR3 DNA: TGTGCCAGCAGCTTAAGCAGGGCTTCCTACGAGCAGTACTTC. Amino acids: CASSLSRASYEQYF.